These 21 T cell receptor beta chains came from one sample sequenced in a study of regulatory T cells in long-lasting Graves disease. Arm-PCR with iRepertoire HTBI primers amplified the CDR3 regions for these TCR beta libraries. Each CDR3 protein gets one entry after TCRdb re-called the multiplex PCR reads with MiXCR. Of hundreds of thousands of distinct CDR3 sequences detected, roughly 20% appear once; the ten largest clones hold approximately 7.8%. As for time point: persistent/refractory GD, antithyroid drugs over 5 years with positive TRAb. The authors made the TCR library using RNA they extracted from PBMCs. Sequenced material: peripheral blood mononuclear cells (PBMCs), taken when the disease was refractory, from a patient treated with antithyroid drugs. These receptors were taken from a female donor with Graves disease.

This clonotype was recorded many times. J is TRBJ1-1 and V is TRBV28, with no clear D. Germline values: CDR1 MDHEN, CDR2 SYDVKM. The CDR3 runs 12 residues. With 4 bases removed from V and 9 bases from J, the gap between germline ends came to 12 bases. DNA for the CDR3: TGTGCCAGCAGTTCCACCAGCTGGAAAGCTTTCTTT. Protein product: CASSSTSWKAFF.

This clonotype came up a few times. The CDR3 here is CASRDGAVDDEQFF. In nucleotides, the CDR3 is TGTGCCAGTAGGGATGGCGCCGTGGATGATGAGCAGTTCTTC. V and J are TRBV6-1 and TRBJ2-1; no clear D. The ends were cut back, 9 bases at V and 8 bases at J, with 20 bases in the middle. Germline CDR1 and CDR2: MNHNS and SASEGT. This CDR3 is 14 amino acids long.

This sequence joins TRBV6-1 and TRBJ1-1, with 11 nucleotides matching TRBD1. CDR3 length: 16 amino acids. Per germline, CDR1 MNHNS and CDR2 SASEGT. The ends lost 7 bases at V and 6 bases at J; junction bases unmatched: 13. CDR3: CASTRGGQGAMAEAFF. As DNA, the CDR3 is TGTGCCAGCACACGGGGAGGACAGGGGGCGATGGCTGAAGCTTTCTTT.

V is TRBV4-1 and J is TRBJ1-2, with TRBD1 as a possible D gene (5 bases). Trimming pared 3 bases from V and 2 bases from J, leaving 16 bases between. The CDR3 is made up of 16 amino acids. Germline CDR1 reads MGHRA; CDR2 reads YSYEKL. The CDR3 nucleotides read TGCGCCAGCAGCCAGGAACCGGGACGTCTAAACTATGGCTACACCTTC. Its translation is CASSQEPGRLNYGYTF.

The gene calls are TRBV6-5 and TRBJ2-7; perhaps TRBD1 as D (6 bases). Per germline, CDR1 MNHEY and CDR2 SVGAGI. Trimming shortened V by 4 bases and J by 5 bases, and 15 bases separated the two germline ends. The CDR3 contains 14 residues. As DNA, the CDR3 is TGTGCCAGCAGTTCTCAGGGGCTAAAGGACGAGCAGTACTTC. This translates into CASSSQGLKDEQYF.

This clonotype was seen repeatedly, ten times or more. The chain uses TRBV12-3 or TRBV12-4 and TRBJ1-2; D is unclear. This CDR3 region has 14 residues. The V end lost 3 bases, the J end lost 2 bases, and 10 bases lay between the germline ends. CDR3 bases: TGTGCCAGCAGTTTTGTGGAGAGGAACTATGGCTACACCTTC. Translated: CASSFVERNYGYTF.

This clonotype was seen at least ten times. In nucleotides, the CDR3 is TGTGCCAGCAGCTTGACAGAGAAAGAGACCCAGTACTTC. This codes for CASSLTEKETQYF. This rearrangement joins TRBV5-8 to TRBJ2-5; D is unresolved. Germline CDR1 SGHTS, CDR2 YDEGEE. V was trimmed by 1 base and J by 3 bases, leaving 7 bases between them. There are 13 residues in the CDR3.

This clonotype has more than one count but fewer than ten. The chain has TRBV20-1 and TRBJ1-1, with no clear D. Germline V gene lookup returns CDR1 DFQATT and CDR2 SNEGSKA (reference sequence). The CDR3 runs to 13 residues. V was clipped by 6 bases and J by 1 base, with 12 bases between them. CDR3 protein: CSAIDAENTEAFF. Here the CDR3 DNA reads TGCAGTGCCATAGACGCAGAGAACACTGAAGCTTTCTTT.

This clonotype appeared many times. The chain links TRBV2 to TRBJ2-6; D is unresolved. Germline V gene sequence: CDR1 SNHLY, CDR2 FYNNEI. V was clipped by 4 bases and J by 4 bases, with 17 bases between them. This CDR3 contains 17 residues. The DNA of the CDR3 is TGTGCCAGCAGTGCATTCCAGAGCCCCCTCGGGGCCAACGTCCTGACTTTC. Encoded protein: CASSAFQSPLGANVLTF.

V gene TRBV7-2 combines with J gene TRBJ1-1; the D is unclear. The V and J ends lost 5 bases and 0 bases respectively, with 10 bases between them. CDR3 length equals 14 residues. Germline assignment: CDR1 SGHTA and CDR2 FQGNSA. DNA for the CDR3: TGTGCCAGCAGCCCGGAACGGATGAACACTGAAGCTTTCTTT. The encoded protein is CASSPERMNTEAFF.

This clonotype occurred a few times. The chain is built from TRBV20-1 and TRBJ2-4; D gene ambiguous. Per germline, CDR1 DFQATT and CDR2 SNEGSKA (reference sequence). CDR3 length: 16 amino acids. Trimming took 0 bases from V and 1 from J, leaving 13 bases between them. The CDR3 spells CSARDPGGWAKNIQYF. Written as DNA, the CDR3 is TGCAGTGCTAGAGATCCTGGTGGGTGGGCCAAAAACATTCAGTACTTC.

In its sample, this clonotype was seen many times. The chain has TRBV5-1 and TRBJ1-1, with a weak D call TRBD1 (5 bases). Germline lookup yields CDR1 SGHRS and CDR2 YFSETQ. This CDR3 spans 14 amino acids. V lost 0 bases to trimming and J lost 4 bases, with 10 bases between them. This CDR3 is CASSLVPRGTEAFF. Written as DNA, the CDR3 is TGCGCCAGCAGCTTGGTCCCTAGGGGCACTGAAGCTTTCTTT.

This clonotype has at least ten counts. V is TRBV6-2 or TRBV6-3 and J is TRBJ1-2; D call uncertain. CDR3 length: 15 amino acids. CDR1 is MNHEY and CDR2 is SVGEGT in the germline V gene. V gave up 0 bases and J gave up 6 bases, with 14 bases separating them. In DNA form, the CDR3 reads TGTGCCAGCAGTTACTCTTGGGCCCGAGACCATGGCTACACCTTC. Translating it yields CASSYSWARDHGYTF.

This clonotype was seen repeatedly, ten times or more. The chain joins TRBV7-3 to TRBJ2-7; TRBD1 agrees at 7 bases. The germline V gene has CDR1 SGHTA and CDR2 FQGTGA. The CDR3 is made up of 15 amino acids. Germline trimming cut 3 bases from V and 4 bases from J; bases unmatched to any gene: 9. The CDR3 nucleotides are TGTGCCAGCAGCTTCGAAGCAGGGGGACCGTACGAGCAGTACTTC. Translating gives CASSFEAGGPYEQYF.

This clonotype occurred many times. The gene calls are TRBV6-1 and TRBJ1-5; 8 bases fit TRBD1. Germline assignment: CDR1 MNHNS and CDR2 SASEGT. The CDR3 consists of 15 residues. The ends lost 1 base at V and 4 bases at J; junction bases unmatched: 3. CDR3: CASSEGQGMNQPQHF. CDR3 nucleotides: TGTGCCAGCAGTGAAGGACAGGGGATGAATCAGCCCCAGCATTTT.

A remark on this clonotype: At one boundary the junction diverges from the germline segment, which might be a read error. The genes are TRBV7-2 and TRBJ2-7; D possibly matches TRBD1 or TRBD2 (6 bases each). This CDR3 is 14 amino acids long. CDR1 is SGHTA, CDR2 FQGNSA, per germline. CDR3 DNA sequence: TGTGCCAGCAGCTTAGCGCATCGAGGGGGGATTGGGCGGTTC. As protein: CASSLAHRGGIGRF. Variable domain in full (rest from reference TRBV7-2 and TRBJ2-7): GAGVSQSPSNKVTEKGKDVELRCDPISGHTALYWYRQSLGQGLEFLIYFQGNSAPDKSGLPSDRFSAERTGGSVSTLTIQRTQQEDSAVYLCASSLAHRGGIGRFGPGTRLTVT.

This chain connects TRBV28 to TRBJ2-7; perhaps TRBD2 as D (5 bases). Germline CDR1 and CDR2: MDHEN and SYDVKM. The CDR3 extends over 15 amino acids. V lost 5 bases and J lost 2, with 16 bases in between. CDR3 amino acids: CASSRPWGETYEQYF. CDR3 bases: TGTGCCAGCAGTCGTCCGTGGGGAGAGACCTACGAGCAGTACTTC. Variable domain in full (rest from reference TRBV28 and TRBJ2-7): DVKVTQSSRYLVKRTGEKVFLECVQDMDHENMFWYRQDPGLGLRLIYFSYDVKMKEKGDIPEGYSVSREKKERFSLILESASTNQTSMYLCASSRPWGETYEQYFGPGTRLTVT.

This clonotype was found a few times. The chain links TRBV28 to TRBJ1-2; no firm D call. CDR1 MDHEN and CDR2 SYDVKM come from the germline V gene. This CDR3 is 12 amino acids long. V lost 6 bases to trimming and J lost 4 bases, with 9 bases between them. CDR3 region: CASRDISYGYTF. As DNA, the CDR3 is TGTGCCAGCAGAGATATAAGCTATGGCTACACCTTC.

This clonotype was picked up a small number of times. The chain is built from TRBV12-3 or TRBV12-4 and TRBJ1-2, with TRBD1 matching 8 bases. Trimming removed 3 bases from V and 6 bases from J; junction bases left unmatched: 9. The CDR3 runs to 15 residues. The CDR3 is CASSFPDRGYDGYTF. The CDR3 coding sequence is TGTGCCAGCAGTTTTCCTGACAGGGGTTATGATGGCTACACCTTC.

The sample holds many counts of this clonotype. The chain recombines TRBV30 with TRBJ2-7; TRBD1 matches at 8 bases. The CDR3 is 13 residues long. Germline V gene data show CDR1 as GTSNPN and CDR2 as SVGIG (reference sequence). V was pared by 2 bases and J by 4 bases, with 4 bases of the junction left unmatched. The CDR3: CAWSHGQGYEQYF. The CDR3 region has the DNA TGTGCCTGGAGTCATGGACAGGGATACGAGCAGTACTTC.

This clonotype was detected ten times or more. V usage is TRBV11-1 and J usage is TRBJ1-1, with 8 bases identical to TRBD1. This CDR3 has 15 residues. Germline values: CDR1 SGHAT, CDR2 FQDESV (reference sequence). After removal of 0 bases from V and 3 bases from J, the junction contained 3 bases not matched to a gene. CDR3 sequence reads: CASSLADRDDTEAFF. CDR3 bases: TGTGCCAGCAGCTTAGCGGACAGGGATGACACTGAAGCTTTCTTT.